These 14 T cell receptor beta chains were sequenced from one sample in a study of vaccination and CD4 T cells after COVID-19. With the Oncomine TCR Beta short-read assay, DNA from cultured CD4+ T cells was sequenced. TCRdb ran MiXCR on the PCR reads and lists one entry per CDR3 protein. The table lists thousands of distinct CDR3 sequences, over 45% of them singletons. As for treatment: approximately nine-day PBMC culture with coronavirus spike peptide pools or control peptides (ViraFEST assay). One should note that the unexposed donor's CD4+ T cells were collected before the COVID-19 pandemic (2011-2018). Their antigen targets remain unknown. The sample consisted of CD4+ T cells from blood, cultured in vitro. Receptor source: a human donor in good health.

There are a few counts of this clonotype. The J gene is TRBJ2-7, the V gene TRBV20-1; 15 bases agree with TRBD2. Germline V gene sequence: CDR1 DFQATT, CDR2 SNEGSKA (reference sequence). The CDR3 spans 16 residues. The junction had 9 bases not matched to a gene; V was cut back by 7 bases and J by 2 bases. CDR3 nucleotide sequence: TGCAGTGTCCCCAGGACTAGCGGGGGGGCCGCCTACGAGCAGTACTTC. This sequence encodes CSVPRTSGGAAYEQYF.

This clonotype has only a few counts. V usage is TRBV20-1 and J usage is TRBJ2-5; 14 nucleotides agree with TRBD2. From germline, CDR1 is DFQATT and CDR2 SNEGSKA (reference sequence). This CDR3 contains 19 residues. The V segment lost 2 bases and the J segment 2 bases; nucleotides outside the gene matches: 13. Here the CDR3 DNA reads TGCAGTGCTAGACGATTCCCGGGACTAGCGGGGGATTTACAAGAGACCCAGTACTTC. It is translated as CSARRFPGLAGDLQETQYF.

This chain uses TRBV5-4 with TRBJ1-6, with TRBD1 as a possible D gene (6 bases). V shed 4 bases and J shed 10 bases, with 21 bases lying between them. The CDR3 runs 16 residues. Germline CDR1 reads SGHNT; CDR2 reads YYREEE (reference sequence). The chain's CDR3 is CASSGAQGGVGSPLHF. The CDR3 DNA reads as TGTGCCAGCAGCGGCGCACAGGGAGGAGTTGGATCACCCCTCCACTTT.

The chain couples TRBV5-1 to TRBJ1-1; D is uncertain. The CDR3 length is 17 residues. V lost 0 bases and J 4 bases, leaving 19 bases between the germline ends. Germline CDR1 is SGHRS and CDR2 is YFSETQ. Written as DNA, the CDR3 is TGCGCCAGCAGCTTGGGGGCCGGTCCTCCCCTGGGCACTGAAGCTTTCTTT. This translates into CASSLGAGPPLGTEAFF.

V and J are TRBV5-8 and TRBJ1-5, with D possibly being TRBD1 (6 bases). The CDR3 consists of 17 residues. Trimming left V 5 bases short and J 0 bases short, with 18 bases between. Germline loops: CDR1 SGHTS, CDR2 YDEGEE. The CDR3 here is CASSSGVRDISNQPQHF. CDR3 nucleotides: TGTGCCAGCAGTTCCGGGGTCCGGGACATTAGCAATCAGCCCCAGCATTTT.

The V call is TRBV11-3, the J call TRBJ2-5; no firm D call. CDR1 is SGHNT, CDR2 YENEEA, per germline. The CDR3 runs to 13 residues. Trimming shortened V by 1 base and J by 9 bases, and 12 bases separated the two germline ends. Written as DNA, the CDR3 is TGTGCCAGCAGCTTAGGGGTGGACGGTCCCCAGTACTTC. Protein product: CASSLGVDGPQYF.

This clonotype was observed a few times. The V call is TRBV2, the J call TRBJ1-1; D is unresolved. The CDR3 extends over 14 amino acids. V was pared by 3 bases and J by 0 bases, with 8 bases between. Germline CDR1 and CDR2: SNHLY and FYNNEI. CDR3 loop: CASSDRFLNTEAFF. The DNA for the CDR3 is TGTGCCAGCAGTGATAGGTTTTTGAACACTGAAGCTTTCTTT.

The chain's CDR3 is CASTPRGDGDTEAFF. In nucleotides, the CDR3 is TGTGCCAGTACCCCTCGGGGGGATGGTGACACTGAAGCTTTCTTT. The chain is built from TRBV19 and TRBJ1-1, with D possibly TRBD1 on 5 matching bases. V was shortened by 7 bases and J by 3 bases, with 18 bases between the two germline ends. Germline assignment: CDR1 LNHDA and CDR2 SQIVND (reference sequence). The CDR3 loop spans 15 amino acids.

The rearrangement uses TRBV5-4 and TRBJ1-2, with D unresolved. V was pared by 5 bases and J by 8 bases, with 22 bases between. The germline gives CDR1 SGHNT, CDR2 YYREEE (reference sequence). The CDR3 has 15 residues. The DNA of the CDR3 is TGTGCCAGCAGACCTCAAATAACGGCGAGGGAAGGCTACACCTTC. This sequence encodes CASRPQITAREGYTF.

This clonotype was counted a few times. The genes are TRBV27 and TRBJ2-2; 14 bases are shared with TRBD2. CDR3 length: 18 amino acids. The ends lost 6 bases at V and 2 bases at J; junction bases unmatched: 8. The V gene's germline CDR1 is MNHEY and CDR2 SMNVEV (reference sequence). CDR3 DNA: TGTGCCAGCAGAACCCTAGGGACTAGCGGGGGAAACACCGGGGAGCTGTTTTTT. It specifies CASRTLGTSGGNTGELFF.

The sample holds a few counts of this clonotype. This chain connects TRBV6-5 to TRBJ1-2; the D is unclear. Germline V gene data show CDR1 as MNHEY and CDR2 as SVGAGI. This CDR3 comprises 15 residues. Deletions cut 2 bases from V and 1 base from J, with 11 bases between. This chain's CDR3 is CASSYGEAINYGYTF. The DNA of the CDR3 is TGTGCCAGCAGTTACGGGGAGGCGATTAACTATGGCTACACCTTC.

This clonotype was observed a handful of times. The gene calls are TRBV28 and TRBJ1-5; possibly TRBD1 for D (5 bases). This CDR3 has 15 amino acids. Germline assignment: CDR1 MDHEN and CDR2 SYDVKM. The V end lost 2 bases, the J end lost 3 bases, and 11 bases lay between the germline ends. CDR3 residues: CASSLAGRDNQPQHF. CDR3 DNA sequence: TGTGCCAGCAGTTTAGCGGGCAGGGACAATCAGCCCCAGCATTTT.

J is TRBJ2-4 and V is TRBV6-2 or TRBV6-3; D might be TRBD1 or TRBD2, each matching 6 bases. The CDR3 consists of 18 residues. V was trimmed by 10 bases and J by 0 bases, leaving 25 bases between them. From germline, CDR1 is MNHEY and CDR2 SVGEGT. CDR3 protein: CAIYINHRDLLAKNIQYF. The CDR3 coding sequence is TGTGCCATCTACATAAACCACAGGGACTTACTAGCCAAAAACATTCAGTACTTC.

This clonotype has just one count. This chain connects TRBV29-1 to TRBJ2-6, with TRBD1 identical over 8 bases. The V gene's germline CDR1 is SQVTM and CDR2 ANQGSEA. The V segment lost 0 bases and the J segment 2 bases; nucleotides outside the gene matches: 12. The CDR3 runs to 19 residues. The CDR3 coding sequence is TGCAGCGTTGAAGAGTTAGGAGGACAGGGCCGAACTGGGGCCAACGTCCTGACTTTC. This gives the protein CSVEELGGQGRTGANVLTF.